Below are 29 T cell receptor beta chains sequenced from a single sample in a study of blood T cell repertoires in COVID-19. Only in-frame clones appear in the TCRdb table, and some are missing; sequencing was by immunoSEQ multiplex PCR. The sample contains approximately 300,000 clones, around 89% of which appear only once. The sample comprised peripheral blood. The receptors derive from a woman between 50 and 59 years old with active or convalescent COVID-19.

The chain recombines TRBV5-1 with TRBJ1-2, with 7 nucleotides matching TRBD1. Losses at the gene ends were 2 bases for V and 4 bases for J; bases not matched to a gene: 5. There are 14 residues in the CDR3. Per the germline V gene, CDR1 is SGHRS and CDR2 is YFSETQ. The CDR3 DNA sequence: TGCGCCAGCAGCTTCGAGGGGGCGGCCTATGGCTACACCTTC. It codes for CASSFEGAAYGYTF.

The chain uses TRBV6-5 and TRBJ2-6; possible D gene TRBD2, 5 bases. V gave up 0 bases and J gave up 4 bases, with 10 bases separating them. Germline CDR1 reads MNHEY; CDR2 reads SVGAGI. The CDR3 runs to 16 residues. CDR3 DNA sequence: TGTGCCAGCAGTTACTCCTTAGCGACCGGGGCCAACGTCCTGACTTTC. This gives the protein CASSYSLATGANVLTF.

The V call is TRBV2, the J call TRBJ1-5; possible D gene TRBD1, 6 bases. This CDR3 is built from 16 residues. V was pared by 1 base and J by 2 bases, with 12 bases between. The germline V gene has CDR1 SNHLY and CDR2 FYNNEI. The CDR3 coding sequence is TGTGCCAGCAGTGAAGGTACGAAGGGGGGCAATCAGCCCCAGCATTTT. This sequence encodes CASSEGTKGGNQPQHF.

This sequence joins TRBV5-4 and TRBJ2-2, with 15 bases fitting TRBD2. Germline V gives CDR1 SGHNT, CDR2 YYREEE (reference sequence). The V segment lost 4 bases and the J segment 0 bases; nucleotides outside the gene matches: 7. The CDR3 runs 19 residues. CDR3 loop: CASSPKRTSGRANTGELFF. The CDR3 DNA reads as TGTGCCAGCAGCCCAAAACGGACTAGCGGGAGGGCGAACACCGGGGAGCTGTTTTTT.

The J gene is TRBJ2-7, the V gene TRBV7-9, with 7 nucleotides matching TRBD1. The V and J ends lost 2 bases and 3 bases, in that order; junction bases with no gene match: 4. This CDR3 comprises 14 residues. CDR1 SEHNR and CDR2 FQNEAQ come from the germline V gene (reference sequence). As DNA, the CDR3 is TGTGCCAGCAGCTTAACCGGGACAGACTACGAGCAGTACTTC. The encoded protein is CASSLTGTDYEQYF.

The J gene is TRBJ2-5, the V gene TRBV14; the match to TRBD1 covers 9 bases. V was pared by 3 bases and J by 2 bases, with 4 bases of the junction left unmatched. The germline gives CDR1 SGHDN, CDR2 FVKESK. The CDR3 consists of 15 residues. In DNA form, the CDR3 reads TGTGCCAGCAGCCACCTTGGGACAGGGCAAGAGACCCAGTACTTC. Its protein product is CASSHLGTGQETQYF.

The CDR3 nucleotides read TGTGCCAGCAGCCCTTGGGCAGGGCGCGGGGACACTGAAGCTTTCTTT. Its protein product is CASSPWAGRGDTEAFF. This chain uses TRBV7-2 with TRBJ1-1, with TRBD1 as a possible D gene (5 bases). The germline V gene has CDR1 SGHTA and CDR2 FQGNSA. V lost 5 bases, J lost 3 bases, and 19 bases lay in between. This CDR3 is built from 16 residues. The full variable domain, completed using reference TRBV7-2 and TRBJ1-1, is GAGVSQSPSNKVTEKGKDVELRCDPISGHTALYWYRQSLGQGLEFLIYFQGNSAPDKSGLPSDRFSAERTGGSVSTLTIQRTQQEDSAVYLCASSPWAGRGDTEAFFGQGTRLTVV.

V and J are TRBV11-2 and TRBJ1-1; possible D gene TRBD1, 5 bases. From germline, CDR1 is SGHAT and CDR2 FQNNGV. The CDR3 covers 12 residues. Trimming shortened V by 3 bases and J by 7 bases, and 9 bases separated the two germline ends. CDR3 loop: CASSLSGGEAFF. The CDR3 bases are TGTGCCAGCAGCTTGTCGGGGGGTGAAGCTTTCTTT. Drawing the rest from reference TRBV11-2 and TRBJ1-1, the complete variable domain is EAGVAQSPRYKIIEKRQSVAFWCNPISGHATLYWYQQILGQGPKLLIQFQNNGVVDDSQLPKDRFSAERLKGVDSTLKIQPAKLEDSAVYLCASSLSGGEAFFGQGTRLTVV.

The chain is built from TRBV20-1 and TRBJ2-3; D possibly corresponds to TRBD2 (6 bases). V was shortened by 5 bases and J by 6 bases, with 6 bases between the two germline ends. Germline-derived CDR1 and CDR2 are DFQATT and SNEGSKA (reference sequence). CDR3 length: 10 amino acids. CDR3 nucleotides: TGCAGTGCTGGGGGGGATACGCAGTATTTT. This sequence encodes CSAGGDTQYF.

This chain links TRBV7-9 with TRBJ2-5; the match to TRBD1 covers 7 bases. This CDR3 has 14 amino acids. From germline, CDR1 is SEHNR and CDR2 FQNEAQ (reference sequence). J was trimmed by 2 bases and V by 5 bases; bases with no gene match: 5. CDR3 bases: TGTGCCAGCAGCGAACTGGGACAGCAAGAGACCCAGTACTTC. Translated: CASSELGQQETQYF.

The CDR3 protein is CASSLGTVTSREQYF. CDR3 DNA: TGTGCCAGCAGTTTAGGGACAGTAACTTCTCGCGAGCAGTACTTC. The chain carries TRBV27 and TRBJ2-7; 7 bases match TRBD1. Germline CDR1 is MNHEY and CDR2 is SMNVEV (reference sequence). The CDR3 extends over 15 amino acids. The ends lost 2 bases at V and 6 bases at J; junction bases unmatched: 10.

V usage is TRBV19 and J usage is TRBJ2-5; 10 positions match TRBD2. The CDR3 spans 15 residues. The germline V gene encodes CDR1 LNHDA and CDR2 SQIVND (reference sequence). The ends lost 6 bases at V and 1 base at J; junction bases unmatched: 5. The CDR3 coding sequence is TGTGCCAGTAGAGATAGCGGGGGGATCCAAGAGACCCAGTACTTC. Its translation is CASRDSGGIQETQYF.

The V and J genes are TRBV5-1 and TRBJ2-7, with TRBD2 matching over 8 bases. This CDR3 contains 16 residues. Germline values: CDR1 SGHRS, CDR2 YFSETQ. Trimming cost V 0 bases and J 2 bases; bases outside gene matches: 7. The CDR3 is CASSLEPAGDTYEQYF. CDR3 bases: TGCGCCAGCAGCTTGGAGCCAGCGGGAGATACCTACGAGCAGTACTTC.

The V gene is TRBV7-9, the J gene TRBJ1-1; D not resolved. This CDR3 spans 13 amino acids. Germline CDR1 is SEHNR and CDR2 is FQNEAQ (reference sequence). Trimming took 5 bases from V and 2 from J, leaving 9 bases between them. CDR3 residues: CASSTTDNTEAFF. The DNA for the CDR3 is TGTGCCAGCAGCACAACAGATAACACTGAAGCTTTCTTT.

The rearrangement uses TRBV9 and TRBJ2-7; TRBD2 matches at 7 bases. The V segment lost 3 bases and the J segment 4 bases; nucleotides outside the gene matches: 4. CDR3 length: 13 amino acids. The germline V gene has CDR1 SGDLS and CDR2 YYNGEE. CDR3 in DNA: TGTGCCAGCAGCGCACCCGGGGGGTACGAGCAGTACTTC. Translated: CASSAPGGYEQYF.

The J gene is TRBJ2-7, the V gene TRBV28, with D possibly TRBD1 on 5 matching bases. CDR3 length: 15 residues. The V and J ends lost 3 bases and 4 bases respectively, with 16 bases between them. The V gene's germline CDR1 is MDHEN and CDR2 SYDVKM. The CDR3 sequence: CASSFKGVTLYEQYF. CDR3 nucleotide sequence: TGTGCCAGCAGTTTCAAAGGGGTGACCTTGTACGAGCAGTACTTC.

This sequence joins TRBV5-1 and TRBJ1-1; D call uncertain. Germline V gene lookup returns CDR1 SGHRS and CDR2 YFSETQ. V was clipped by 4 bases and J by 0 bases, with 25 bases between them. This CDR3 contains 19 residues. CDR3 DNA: TGCGCCAGCAGCCTACCTCTCCCGGGAGAAGGACCAATGAACACTGAAGCTTTCTTT. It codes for CASSLPLPGEGPMNTEAFF.

The CDR3 coding sequence is TGCGCCAGCAGCTTGGACTCCGCTAGCTGGGCCTACGAGCAGTACTTC. The encoded protein is CASSLDSASWAYEQYF. The chain links TRBV5-1 to TRBJ2-7, with D possibly matching TRBD2 (5 bases). Germline lookup yields CDR1 SGHRS and CDR2 YFSETQ. The CDR3 consists of 16 residues. V shed 0 bases and J shed 2 bases, with 15 bases lying between them.

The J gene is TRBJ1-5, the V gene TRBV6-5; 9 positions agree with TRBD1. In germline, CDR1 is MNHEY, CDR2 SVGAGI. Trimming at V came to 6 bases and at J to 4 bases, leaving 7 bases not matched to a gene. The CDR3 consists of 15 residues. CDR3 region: CASSGGGTGNQPQHF. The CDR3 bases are TGTGCCAGCAGCGGCGGGGGGACAGGGAATCAGCCCCAGCATTTT.

The CDR3 DNA sequence: TGTGCCAGCAGCCACAGGACTAGCGGAACCTACGAGCAGTACTTC. It is translated as CASSHRTSGTYEQYF. This chain links TRBV4-2 with TRBJ2-7; TRBD2 aligns across 10 bases. Looked up from germline, CDR1 is LGHNA and CDR2 is YNFKEQ. V shed 3 bases, J shed 2 bases, and the junction held 4 bases outside the gene matches. The CDR3 length is 15 residues.

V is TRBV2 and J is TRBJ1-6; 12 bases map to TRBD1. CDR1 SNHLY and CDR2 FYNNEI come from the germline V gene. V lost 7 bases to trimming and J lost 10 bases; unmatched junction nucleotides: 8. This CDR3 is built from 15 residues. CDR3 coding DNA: TGTGCCAGCATCGGCGGGACAGGGGGCTACTCACCCCTCCACTTT. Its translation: CASIGGTGGYSPLHF.

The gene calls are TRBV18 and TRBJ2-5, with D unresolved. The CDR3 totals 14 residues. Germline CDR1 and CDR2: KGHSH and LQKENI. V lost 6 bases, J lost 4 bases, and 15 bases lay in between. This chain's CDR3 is CASSRSSSGETQYF. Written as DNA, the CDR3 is TGTGCCAGCTCCCGGTCATCATCCGGAGAGACCCAGTACTTC.

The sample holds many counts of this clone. The CDR3 bases are TGTGCCAGCAGTACCGGGACAGGGGGCAATGAGCAGTTCTTC. This translates into CASSTGTGGNEQFF. The chain employs TRBV7-6 and TRBJ2-1; 11 positions agree with TRBD1. CDR1 and CDR2 (germline): SGHVS, FNYEAQ. The CDR3 has 14 residues. The trim removed 6 bases at V and 6 bases at J, leaving 4 bases unmatched.

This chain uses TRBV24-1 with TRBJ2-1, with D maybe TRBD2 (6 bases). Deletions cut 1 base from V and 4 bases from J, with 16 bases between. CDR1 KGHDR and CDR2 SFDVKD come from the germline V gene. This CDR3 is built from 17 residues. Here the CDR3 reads CATSDFLHPGGYNEQFF. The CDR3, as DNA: TGTGCCACCAGTGATTTTTTACACCCCGGGGGTTACAATGAGCAGTTCTTC.

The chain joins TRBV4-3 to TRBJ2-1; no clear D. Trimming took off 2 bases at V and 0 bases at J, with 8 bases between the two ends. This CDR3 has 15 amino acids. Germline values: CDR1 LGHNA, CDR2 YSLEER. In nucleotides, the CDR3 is TGCGCCAGCAGCCAAACTTGGAGCTCCTACAATGAGCAGTTCTTC. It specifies CASSQTWSSYNEQFF.

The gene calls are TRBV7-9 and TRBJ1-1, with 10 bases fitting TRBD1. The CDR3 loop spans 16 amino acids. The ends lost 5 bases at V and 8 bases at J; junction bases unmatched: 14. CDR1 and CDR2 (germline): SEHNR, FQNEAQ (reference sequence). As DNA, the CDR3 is TGTGCCAGCAGCATATCCGGGACAGGGGTTTTTACAGAAGCTTTCTTT. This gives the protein CASSISGTGVFTEAFF.

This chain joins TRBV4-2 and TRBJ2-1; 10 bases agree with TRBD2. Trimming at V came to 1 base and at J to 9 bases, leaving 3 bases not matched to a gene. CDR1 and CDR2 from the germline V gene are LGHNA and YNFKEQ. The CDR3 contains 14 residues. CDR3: CASSQVSGRGEQFF. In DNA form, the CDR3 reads TGTGCCAGCAGCCAAGTAAGCGGGAGGGGTGAGCAGTTCTTC.

CDR3 coding DNA: TGTGCCAGCAGTTCCAGCAGGGATGCTGGCTACACCTTC. It codes for CASSSSRDAGYTF. The chain uses TRBV7-9 and TRBJ1-2; D is perhaps TRBD1 (5 bases). The V end was cut by 6 bases, the J end by 7 bases, with 15 bases between. Germline CDR1 and CDR2: SEHNR and FQNEAQ (reference sequence). This CDR3 region has 13 residues.

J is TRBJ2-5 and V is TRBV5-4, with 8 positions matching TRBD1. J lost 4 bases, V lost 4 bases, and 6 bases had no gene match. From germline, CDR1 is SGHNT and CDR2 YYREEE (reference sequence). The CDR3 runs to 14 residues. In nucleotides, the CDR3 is TGTGCCAGCAGCACGGGACAGGCCTTAGAGACCCAGTACTTC. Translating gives CASSTGQALETQYF.